This TCR beta chain emerged from a study of beta chain features in type 1 diabetes (dated by TCRdb to the late 2010s). As for the study more broadly: Mean age, gender distribution, total cell number and subset yield did not differ between patients and healthy donors. A total of about 110,000,000 sorted cells were examined across all samples, and a strong correlation was observed between cell number per subset and RNA yield. Regulatory and stem cell-like memory subsets were isolated from only 8 patients and about 8 healthy donors, whereas naive and central memory subsets came from all 30 or so donors. The study compared the TCRB repertoires of sorted circulating CD4+ T cell subsets in recently diagnosed type 1 diabetes patients with those in matched healthy donors. Overall study outcomes, separate from this receptor: At VDJ recombination sites, type 1 diabetes patients had fewer insertions and more deleted nucleotides, which implies abnormalities in thymic rearrangement. The naive, central memory and regulatory TCRB repertoires appeared to resemble one another more closely among patients than among healthy donors. Only small numbers of individuals were included in the HLA sub-analyses, which left unresolved whether HLA type had any influence on TCRB rearrangement. Shorter templates might have been favored by PCR, but patient and control samples were amplified and corrected together, so both groups would have been affected equally by any skew. Type 1 diabetes patients showed a moderate but significant shortening of TCRB CDR3 length in all four CD4+ subsets. Sequencing cDNA rather than genomic DNA could over-represent highly expressing activated cells, although activation and CD3 levels did not differ between groups.

All of the isolated RNA was reverse transcribed with the High Capacity cDNA Reverse Transcription Kit, so expressed TCRB transcripts were sequenced. Deep immunoSEQ sequencing was performed on naive, central memory and regulatory T cell samples, with an average of roughly 3.5 million total reads per sample. Sorted cells were lysed in RLT buffer, and RNA was extracted using DNase-treated RNeasy Micro or Mini kits according to cell number. To prevent cross-contamination, every cell subset was processed on its own, while patient and healthy donor samples were processed together. The immunoSEQ multiplex PCR was used to amplify TCRB sequences from cDNA, generating 87-bp fragments that spanned the CDR3 region. Amplicons were sequenced on the Illumina HiSeq platform. The authors' analysis ran thus. Synthetic template baselines were used to correct PCR bias computationally, reads within Hamming distance 2 were collapsed together, and singletons that could not be merged were discarded. Reads were aligned to IMGT to assign V, D and J genes, CDR3 length, and insertions or deletions at six rearrangement sites. Within each subset, clonotype counts were normalized to sorted cell number, and only after that were true diversity and Gini coefficients computed with the tcR R package. The overlap coefficient, calculated on TCRB nucleotide sequences, was used to measure repertoire sharing. As a proxy for the pre-selection repertoire, out-of-frame TCRB sequences from naive cells were analyzed. The immuneACCESS repertoire file appears here via TCRdb, limited to in-frame rearrangements. These files lack a portion of the clones; in checked studies, under half of the deficit traces to unresolved V genes, and the cause of the others is not known. For V, J and clone size, that table is used; D and trimming come from the DNA. For this sample the table gives around 450,000 clones, of which 10% to 12% were detected only once. The ten biggest clones cover over 0.035% of the sample.

Notes on this clone: The antigen it recognizes is unknown. Per-base qualities were not stored, and no clone one base away is much larger.

The CDR3 numbers 15 residues from cysteine through phenylalanine. Only CDR3 DNA is held: 45 bases, read in frame from base 1. Cut back by 3 bases and 5 bases, the V and J ends lie 16 bases apart. From the germline V gene (reference sequence), CDR1 is LNHNV and CDR2 is YYDKDF. Each donor gave one peripheral blood draw, roughly 0.12 L on average, collected into heparinised tubes. A BD FACSAria II and a panel including CD45RO, CCR7, CD25, CD127, CD95 and CD27 were used to sort naive, central memory, regulatory and stem cell-like memory CD4+ T cells. A purity above 95% was achieved for all sorted populations. PBMCs were separated immediately by Lymphoprep density gradient centrifugation and were stained directly, without being cultured. So that batch effects would be minimized, each experiment stained and sorted samples in pairs, pairing one healthy donor with one patient.

The chain links TRBV15 with TRBJ1-2; no D segment can be confidently identified. The TCR was taken from a woman under 30 in good health. Sequencing was carried out using naive CD4+ T cells from blood. According to the study, the label for this sample's cell subset or site signals: true naive CD4+ T cells. In nucleotide form, the sequence is TGTGCCACCAGCAGCCTCGGGCGCGACCTGTATGGCTACACCTTC. Its protein is CATSSLGRDLYGYTF.